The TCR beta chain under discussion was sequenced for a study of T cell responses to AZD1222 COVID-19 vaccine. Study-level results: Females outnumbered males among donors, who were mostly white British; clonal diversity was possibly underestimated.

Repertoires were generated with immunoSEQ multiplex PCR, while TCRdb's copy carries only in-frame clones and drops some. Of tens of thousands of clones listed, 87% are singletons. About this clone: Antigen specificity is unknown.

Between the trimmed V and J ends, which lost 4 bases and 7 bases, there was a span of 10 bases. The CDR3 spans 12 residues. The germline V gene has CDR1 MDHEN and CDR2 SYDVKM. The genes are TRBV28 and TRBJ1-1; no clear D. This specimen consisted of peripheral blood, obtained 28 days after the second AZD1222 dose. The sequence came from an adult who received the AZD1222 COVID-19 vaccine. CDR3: CASSSQRVEAFF. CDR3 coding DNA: TGTGCCAGCAGTTCACAGAGGGTTGAAGCTTTCTTT.